A selection of T cell receptor beta chains follows, all from one sample in a study of blood T cell repertoires in COVID-19. The repertoire was sequenced with immunoSEQ multiplex PCR; TCRdb's copy has only in-frame clones and lacks some. The table has some 190,000 clones, around 85% seen once. Input material: peripheral blood. These TCRs come from a woman in her sixties with acute or convalescent COVID-19. Both conserved end residues are part of each CDR3. The D gene is left open where the match is weak. Clone size is not always given. Where it is, it says once, few, many or a class for expanded clones.

clone size	D gene	J gene	V gene	CDR3 protein	CDR3 DNA
NA	NA	TRBJ2-2	TRBV12-3/TRBV12-4	CASSLYGAGELFF	TGTGCCAGCAGTTTATACGGGGCCGGGGAGCTGTTTTTT
NA	NA	TRBJ1-1	TRBV3-1/TRBV3-2	CASSLQMGDTEAFF	TGTGCCAGCAGCCTTCAAATGGGAGACACTGAAGCTTTCTTT
NA	TRBD1	TRBJ2-2	TRBV9	CASSLQGAGELFF	TGTGCCAGCAGCTTACAGGGGGCCGGGGAGCTGTTTTTT
medium-sized	NA	TRBJ1-5	TRBV29-1	CSVDHDMGMLF	TGCAGCGTTGATCACGACATGGGTATGCTTTTT
NA	NA	TRBJ1-1	TRBV18	CASSPLMEYTEAFF	TGTGCCAGCTCACCACTGATGGAGTACACTGAAGCTTTCTTT
NA	NA	TRBJ1-3	TRBV5-1	CASEGDGNGNTIYF	TGCGCCAGCGAAGGAGACGGGAATGGAAACACCATATATTTT
few	NA	TRBJ1-5	TRBV9	CASSHDTNQPQHF	TGTGCCAGCAGCCATGACACAAATCAGCCCCAGCATTTT
NA	NA	TRBJ1-5	TRBV5-8	CASSLDTGLGQPQHF	TGTGCCAGCAGCTTGGATACAGGGCTTGGGCAGCCCCAGCATTTT
few	NA	TRBJ2-7	TRBV4-1	CASSQGSTEQYF	TGCGCCAGCAGCCAAGGGTCGACAGAGCAGTACTTC
few	NA	TRBJ2-6	TRBV5-1	CASSSQVPGANVLTF	TGCGCCAGCAGCTCTCAGGTGCCTGGGGCCAACGTCCTGACTTTC
once	TRBD1	TRBJ2-1	TRBV6-6	CASSAGQGRHNEQFF	TGTGCCAGCAGTGCGGGACAGGGGCGGCACAATGAGCAGTTCTTC
NA	TRBD2	TRBJ2-2	TRBV7-8	CASSLRASGSGAGELFF	TGTGCCAGCAGCTTACGGGCTAGCGGGAGTGGAGCCGGGGAGCTGTTTTTT
NA	TRBD2	TRBJ2-3	TRBV24-1	CATSVGTRDSDTQYF	TGTGCCACCAGTGTAGGGACTAGAGATTCAGATACGCAGTATTTT
NA	NA	TRBJ2-7	TRBV25-1	CASSDSFPYEQYF	TGTGCCAGCAGTGACAGTTTCCCCTACGAGCAGTACTTC
NA	NA	TRBJ2-2	TRBV4-2	CASSPTLGSFTGELFF	TGTGCCAGCAGCCCCACCCTCGGGAGTTTCACCGGGGAGCTGTTTTTT
NA	NA	TRBJ1-2	TRBV6-5	CASSQTPGNRTF	TGTGCCAGCAGCCAAACTCCAGGGAATCGCACCTTC
NA	TRBD1	TRBJ1-3	TRBV5-4	CASSFDRGSGNTIYF	TGTGCCAGCAGCTTCGACAGGGGGTCTGGAAACACCATATATTTT
NA	TRBD1	TRBJ2-7	TRBV7-8	CASSPDRGYEQYF	TGTGCCAGCAGCCCGGACAGGGGGTACGAGCAGTACTTC
NA	NA	TRBJ1-3	TRBV7-9	CASSLELNTIYF	TGTGCCAGCAGCTTAGAGCTGAACACCATATATTTT
once	TRBD2	TRBJ2-1	TRBV28	CASSLGLAGAVEQFF	TGTGCCAGCAGTTTAGGACTAGCGGGGGCGGTTGAGCAGTTCTTC
NA	NA	TRBJ1-2	TRBV19	CASSIGAELLSGFYGYTF	TGTGCCAGTAGTATTGGAGCCGAGTTACTGTCGGGATTTTATGGCTACACCTTC
NA	NA	TRBJ1-2	TRBV12-5	CASGSRDLIRGYTF	TGTGCTAGTGGTTCCAGGGATCTTATTAGAGGCTACACCTTC
NA	NA	TRBJ1-1	TRBV19	CASSIEGGYTEAFF	TGTGCCAGTAGTATAGAGGGGGGGTACACTGAAGCTTTCTTT
once	TRBD2	TRBJ2-2	TRBV11-2	CASSLPSGRANTGELFF	TGTGCCAGCAGCCTCCCTAGCGGGAGAGCGAACACCGGGGAGCTGTTTTTT
NA	NA	TRBJ2-1	TRBV19	CASSFRLLKGGYNEQFF	TGTGCCAGTAGTTTCCGCCTCCTTAAGGGAGGCTACAATGAGCAGTTCTTC
NA	NA	TRBJ2-1	TRBV5-1	CASSIPGTSNNEQFF	TGCGCCAGCAGCATACCCGGGACTTCCAACAATGAGCAGTTCTTC
NA	TRBD1	TRBJ2-1	TRBV24-1	CATSDRQGRYKDEQFF	TGTGCCACCAGTGATAGACAGGGAAGATATAAGGATGAGCAGTTCTTC
NA	NA	TRBJ1-1	TRBV28	CASSLVGGLATEAFF	TGTGCCAGCAGTTTAGTGGGTGGGCTGGCCACTGAAGCTTTCTTT
NA	NA	TRBJ2-2	TRBV11-2	CASSPPGAGVDTGELFF	TGTGCCAGCAGCCCTCCTGGGGCAGGAGTGGACACCGGGGAGCTGTTTTTT
NA	TRBD2	TRBJ2-1	TRBV24-1	CATSDTSLAASSYNEQFF	TGTGCCACCAGTGACACCTCACTAGCGGCAAGCTCCTACAATGAGCAGTTCTTC
NA	TRBD1	TRBJ1-1	TRBV6-5	CASSQDRGATEAFF	TGTGCCAGCAGTCAGGACAGGGGAGCCACTGAAGCTTTCTTT
NA	NA	TRBJ1-5	TRBV12-3/TRBV12-4	CASSFSNQPQHF	TGTGCCAGCAGTTTTTCTAATCAGCCCCAGCATTTT
NA	NA	TRBJ1-1	TRBV5-6	CASSLYRTEAFF	TGTGCCAGCAGCTTGTACCGGACTGAAGCTTTCTTT
NA	NA	TRBJ1-3	TRBV3-1/TRBV3-2	CASSHELGGGLSGNTIYF	TGTGCCAGCAGCCACGAGCTCGGCGGGGGCCTCTCTGGAAACACCATATATTTT
NA	NA	TRBJ1-2	TRBV7-2	CASSLNRDVYGYTF	TGTGCCAGCAGCTTAAACAGGGACGTCTATGGCTACACCTTC
NA	NA	TRBJ1-1	TRBV15	CATSRDRGNTEAFF	TGTGCCACCAGCAGAGATCGGGGGAACACTGAAGCTTTCTTT
NA	TRBD1	TRBJ2-2	TRBV7-8	CASSLGLSGTVGTGELFF	TGTGCCAGCAGTCTAGGGCTTTCCGGGACAGTGGGCACCGGGGAGCTGTTTTTT
NA	TRBD1	TRBJ1-3	TRBV3-1/TRBV3-2	CASSQDWGQGGNTIYF	TGTGCCAGCAGCCAAGATTGGGGACAGGGAGGAAACACCATATATTTT
NA	TRBD1	TRBJ2-1	TRBV11-2	CASSWTGGGEQFF	TGTGCCAGCAGTTGGACAGGGGGCGGTGAGCAGTTCTTC
NA	TRBD1	TRBJ1-5	TRBV15	CATSRAGGLGNQPQHF	TGTGCCACCAGCAGAGCAGGGGGGTTGGGCAATCAGCCCCAGCATTTT
few	TRBD1	TRBJ1-2	TRBV11-2	CASSPGQAHNYGYTF	TGTGCCAGCTCACCTGGACAGGCCCATAACTATGGCTACACCTTC
NA	NA	TRBJ1-1	TRBV2	CASSLYRVGLNTEAFF	TGTGCCAGCAGTCTATACAGGGTGGGTTTGAACACTGAAGCTTTCTTT